These 20 T cell receptor beta chains were sequenced from one sample in a study of T cell repertoires in cytomegalovirus infection. Their recognized antigens are unknown. Each CDR3 protein gets one entry after TCRdb re-called the reads with MiXCR. The table lists around 750,000 distinct CDR3 sequences, 30% to 35% of them singletons. The sequencing used cultured CD8+ T cells from PBMCs, collected from culture after CMV antigen stimulation. These receptors originate from a human donor in good health (CMV status not recorded). Some clones in this sample may be carry-over from other donors' samples.

Details on this clonotype: Just one base apart from a much larger clone, this may be a read error. The chain recombines TRBV7-2 with TRBJ2-1; D possibly corresponds to TRBD2 (5 bases). This CDR3 region has 13 residues. Germline CDR1 is SGHTA and CDR2 is FQGNSA. The CDR3 is CVSSLAISNEQFF. CDR3 DNA sequence: TGTGTCAGCAGCTTAGCGATATCCAATGAGCAGTTCTTC.

The CDR3 DNA reads TGTGCCAACAGACCATCGGGACAGGACGGCCGCAACACTGAAGCTTTCTTT. The encoded protein is CANRPSGQDGRNTEAFF. V and J are TRBV7-9 and TRBJ1-1; 8 bases map to TRBD1. The CDR3 covers 17 residues. J was trimmed by 2 bases and V by 10 bases; bases with no gene match: 18. Germline assignment: CDR1 SEHNR and CDR2 FQNEAQ (reference sequence).

This chain joins TRBV6-2 or TRBV6-3 and TRBJ2-4; 8 bases align to TRBD1. This CDR3 region has 14 residues. J was trimmed by 9 bases and V by 0 bases; bases with no gene match: 4. CDR1 is MNHEY and CDR2 is SVGEGT in the germline V gene. As DNA, the CDR3 is TGTGCCAGCAGTTACTCGACAGGGGTGGCCATTCAGTACTTC. It translates to CASSYSTGVAIQYF.

This sequence joins TRBV19 and TRBJ2-1; 12 bases align to TRBD1. Germline V lookup: CDR1 LNHDA, CDR2 SQIVND (reference sequence). The length of the CDR3 is 15 residues. Trimming at V came to 5 bases and at J to 7 bases, leaving 6 bases not matched to a gene. The CDR3 region is CASSSGTGGSNEQFF. The CDR3 DNA sequence: TGTGCCAGTAGTTCCGGGACAGGGGGCTCGAATGAGCAGTTCTTC.

This clonotype was found a few times. This chain joins TRBV6-1 and TRBJ1-2; TRBD1 matches 10 bases. Trimming took 6 bases from V and 6 from J; bases not matched to a gene: 4. The CDR3 extends over 13 amino acids. CDR1 is MNHNS, CDR2 SASEGT, per germline. For the CDR3, the DNA is TGTGCCAGCAGACTCGGGACAGGGGATGGCTACACCTTC. Amino acids: CASRLGTGDGYTF.

This clonotype came up a few times. The genes are TRBV29-1 and TRBJ1-2; D is unresolved. This CDR3 spans 12 amino acids. Per the germline V gene, CDR1 is SQVTM and CDR2 is ANQGSEA. V lost 7 bases and J lost 1, with 10 bases in between. CDR3 coding DNA: TGCAGCGCGCCAACACTTAACTATGGCTACACCTTC. It translates to CSAPTLNYGYTF.

The chain couples TRBV5-5 to TRBJ2-2; 10 bases match TRBD2. The CDR3 spans 17 residues. J lost 3 bases, V lost 0 bases, and 5 bases had no gene match. CDR1 is SGHKS, CDR2 YYEKEE, per germline (reference sequence). The CDR3 sequence: CASSLGIAGGYTGELFF. The CDR3 bases are TGTGCCAGCAGCTTGGGGATAGCGGGGGGTTACACCGGGGAGCTGTTTTTT. The full variable domain, rest sourced from reference TRBV5-5 and TRBJ2-2, is DAGVTQSPTHLIKTRGQQVTLRCSPISGHKSVSWYQQVLGQGPQFIFQYYEKEERGRGNFPDRFSARQFPNYSSELNVNALLLGDSALYLCASSLGIAGGYTGELFFGEGSRLTVL.

This clonotype showed up just once. An end of the junction differs from the germline gene, which may be a read error. The chain has TRBV12-5 and TRBJ1-3, with D unresolved. CDR3 length equals 13 residues. Per germline, CDR1 LGHNT and CDR2 FRNRAP. CDR3 loop: CASGLSFGNTVYF. CDR3 nucleotide sequence: TGTGCTAGTGGTTTGTCTTTTGGAAACACCGTATATTTT.

This clonotype has only a few counts. V gene TRBV7-6 combines with J gene TRBJ1-5, with TRBD1 matching over 7 bases. Germline loops: CDR1 SGHVS, CDR2 FNYEAQ. V shed 4 bases, J shed 8 bases, and the junction held 14 bases outside the gene matches. The CDR3 runs to 16 residues. CDR3 coding DNA: TGTGCCAGCAGCTATAGCATGGAGGGGGCGTTGGAGCCCCAGCATTTT. Amino acids: CASSYSMEGALEPQHF.

As concerns this clonotype: Just one base apart from a much larger clone, this may be a read error. The chain carries TRBV7-2 and TRBJ1-4; no reliable D call. V was cut by 1 base and J by 2 bases, with 8 bases left in between. CDR3 size: 15 residues. CDR1 and CDR2 from the germline V gene are SGHTA and FQGNSA. CDR3 bases: TGTGCCAGCAGCTTAGACGAACAGACTAATGAAAAACTGTTTTTT. It codes for CASSLDEQTNEKLFF.

At least ten counts were recorded for this clonotype. This chain uses TRBV7-9 with TRBJ2-2; D might be TRBD2 (6 bases). Trimming cost V 1 base and J 4 bases, with 10 bases left between them. The CDR3 has 15 amino acids. Germline V lookup: CDR1 SEHNR, CDR2 FQNEAQ (reference sequence). The CDR3 coding sequence is TGTGCCAGCAGCTTAGGGGACGGGGGCACCGGGGAGCTGTTTTTT. It encodes CASSLGDGGTGELFF.

As for this clonotype: This clone may be a read error of a much larger clone one base away. The rearrangement links TRBV7-4 to TRBJ1-5, with D hard to call. From germline, CDR1 is SGHVT and CDR2 SQSDAQ. V was shortened by 1 base and J by 1 base, with 8 bases between the two germline ends. The CDR3 is made up of 15 amino acids. CDR3 residues: CASSLDWRSNQPQHF. DNA of the CDR3: TGTGCCAGCAGCTTAGATTGGCGGAGCAATCAGCCCCAGCATTTT. Complete variable domain (other parts from reference TRBV7-4 and TRBJ1-5): GAGVSQSPRYKVAKRGRDVALRCDSISGHVTLYWYRQTLGQGSEVLTYSQSDAQRDKSGRPSGRFSAERPERSVSTLKIQRTEQGDSAVYLCASSLDWRSNQPQHFGDGTRLSIL.

Only a few counts were recorded for this clonotype. The chain has TRBV7-9 and TRBJ1-1; D gene ambiguous. The CDR3 sequence is 13 residues long. V lost 7 bases and J lost 2, with 11 bases in between. CDR1 is SEHNR, CDR2 FQNEAQ, per germline (reference sequence). CDR3 loop: CASTPVGNTEAFF. CDR3 coding DNA: TGTGCCAGCACCCCTGTGGGAAACACTGAAGCTTTCTTT.

This clonotype occurred a few times. V and J are TRBV5-1 and TRBJ2-3; 12 bases agree with TRBD2. CDR1 and CDR2 from the germline V gene are SGHRS and YFSETQ. J lost 6 bases, V lost 4 bases, and 15 bases had no gene match. This CDR3 spans 18 amino acids. The CDR3 DNA reads TGCGCCAGCAGCCCACATCACCCACTAGCGGGGGGATTGGATACGCAGTATTTT. It codes for CASSPHHPLAGGLDTQYF. The full variable domain, its missing parts supplied by reference TRBV5-1 and TRBJ2-3, is KAGVTQTPRYLIKTRGQQVTLSCSPISGHRSVSWYQQTPGQGLQFLFEYFSETQRNKGNFPGRFSGRQFSNSRSEMNVSTLELGDSALYLCASSPHHPLAGGLDTQYFGPGTRLTVL.

In its sample, this clonotype was seen once. The chain has TRBV28 and TRBJ2-1; D may match TRBD1 or TRBD2 (6 bases each). V shed 2 bases and J shed 0 bases, with 14 bases lying between them. Per the germline V gene, CDR1 is MDHEN and CDR2 is SYDVKM. CDR3 length equals 17 residues. CDR3 DNA sequence: TGTGCCAGCAGTTTAGAACAGGGACTTAGCTCCTACAATGAGCAGTTCTTC. Its translation: CASSLEQGLSSYNEQFF.

This clonotype has a count of ten or more. The genes are TRBV6-6 and TRBJ2-7; D unresolved. Germline assignment: CDR1 MNHNY and CDR2 SVGAGI (reference sequence). This CDR3 has 15 residues. V lost 6 bases to trimming and J lost 0 bases, with 15 bases between them. The CDR3 spells CASSSVQLSSYEQYF. The CDR3 DNA follows: TGTGCCAGCAGCTCCGTCCAGCTGAGCTCCTACGAGCAGTACTTC.

The chain links TRBV4-3 to TRBJ2-3; 8 bases are a match to TRBD1. In germline, CDR1 is LGHNA, CDR2 YSLEER. V lost 0 bases to trimming and J lost 0 bases; unmatched junction nucleotides: 5. The CDR3 extends over 17 amino acids. In nucleotides, the CDR3 is TGCGCCAGCAGCCAAGACCGGACAGGGTATAGCACAGATACGCAGTATTTT. It is translated as CASSQDRTGYSTDTQYF.

The CDR3 reads CASADPTPGETQYF. The CDR3 DNA sequence: TGTGCCAGCGCGGATCCGACCCCGGGAGAGACCCAGTACTTC. The chain joins TRBV7-4 to TRBJ2-5; D gene ambiguous. The V gene lost 8 bases and the J gene lost 4 bases, with 17 bases spanning the gap. The CDR3 has 14 amino acids. Germline V gene sequence: CDR1 SGHVT, CDR2 SQSDAQ.

The chain links TRBV3-1 to TRBJ1-1; D not resolved. With 1 base removed from V and 5 bases from J, the gap between germline ends came to 8 bases. The CDR3 sequence is 13 residues long. In germline, CDR1 is LGHDT, CDR2 YNNKEL (reference sequence). The CDR3 spells CASSQALWTEAFF. The CDR3 region has the DNA TGTGCCAGCAGCCAAGCACTGTGGACTGAAGCTTTCTTT.

The chain combines TRBV9 with TRBJ2-2; 7 nucleotides agree with TRBD2. From germline, CDR1 is SGDLS and CDR2 YYNGEE. The V segment lost 0 bases and the J segment 1 base; nucleotides outside the gene matches: 6. The CDR3 has 17 residues. CDR3 DNA sequence: TGTGCCAGCAGCGTAGTGACTAGCTCGTTGAACACCGGGGAGCTGTTTTTT. Encoded protein: CASSVVTSSLNTGELFF.